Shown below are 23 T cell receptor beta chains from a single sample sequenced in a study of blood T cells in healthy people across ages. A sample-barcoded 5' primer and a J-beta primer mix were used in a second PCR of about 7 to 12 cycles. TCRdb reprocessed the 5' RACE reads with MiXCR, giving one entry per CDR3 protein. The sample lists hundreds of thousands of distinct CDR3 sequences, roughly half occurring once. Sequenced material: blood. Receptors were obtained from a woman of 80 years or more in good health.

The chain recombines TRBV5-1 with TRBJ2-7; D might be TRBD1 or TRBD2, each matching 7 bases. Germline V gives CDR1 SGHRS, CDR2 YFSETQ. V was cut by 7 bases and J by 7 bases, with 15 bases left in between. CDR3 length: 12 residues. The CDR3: CASQGGANEQYF. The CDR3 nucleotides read TGCGCCAGCCAGGGGGGGGCGAATGAGCAGTACTTC.

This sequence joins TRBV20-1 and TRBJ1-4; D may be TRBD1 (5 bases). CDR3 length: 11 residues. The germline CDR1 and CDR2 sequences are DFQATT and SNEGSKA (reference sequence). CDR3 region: CAEPRDEKLFF. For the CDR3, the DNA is TGCGCGGAGCCCAGGGATGAAAAACTGTTTTTT.

The CDR3: CASSQDRTSGVLHNEQFF. Written as DNA, the CDR3 is TGCGCCAGCAGCCAAGATAGGACTAGCGGGGTCTTACACAATGAGCAGTTCTTC. The chain combines TRBV4-3 with TRBJ2-1; 12 positions agree with TRBD2. The CDR3 is 18 amino acids. Unmatched junction bases numbered 8, after V lost 0 bases and J lost 5 bases. Per germline, CDR1 LGHNA and CDR2 YSLEER.

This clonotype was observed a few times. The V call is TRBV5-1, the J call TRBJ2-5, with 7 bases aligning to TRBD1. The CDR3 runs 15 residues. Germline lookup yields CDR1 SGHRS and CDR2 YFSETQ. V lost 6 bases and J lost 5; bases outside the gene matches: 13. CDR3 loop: CASTLGKGAAETQYF. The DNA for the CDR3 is TGCGCCAGCACCCTTGGGAAGGGGGCCGCGGAGACCCAGTACTTC.

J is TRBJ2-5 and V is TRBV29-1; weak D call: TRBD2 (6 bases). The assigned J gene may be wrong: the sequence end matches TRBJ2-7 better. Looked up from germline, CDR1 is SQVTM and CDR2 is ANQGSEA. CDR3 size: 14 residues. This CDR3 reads CSVEVGGSRSEQYF. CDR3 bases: TGCAGCGTTGAAGTAGGAGGGAGCCGTAGCGAGCAGTACTTC.

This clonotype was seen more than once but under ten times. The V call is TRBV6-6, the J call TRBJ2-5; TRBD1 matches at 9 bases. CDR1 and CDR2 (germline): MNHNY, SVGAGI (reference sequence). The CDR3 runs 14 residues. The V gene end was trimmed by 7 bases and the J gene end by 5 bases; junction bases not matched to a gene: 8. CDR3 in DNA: TGTGCCAGCACCCACAGGGGGCTGTATGAGACCCAGTACTTC. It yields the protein CASTHRGLYETQYF.

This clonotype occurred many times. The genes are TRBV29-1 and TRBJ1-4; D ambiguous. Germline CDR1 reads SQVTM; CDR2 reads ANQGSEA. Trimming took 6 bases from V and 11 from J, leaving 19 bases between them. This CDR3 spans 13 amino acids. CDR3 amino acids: CSVTPLQSSKLFF. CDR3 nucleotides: TGCAGCGTAACCCCTCTACAGAGTTCGAAACTGTTTTTT. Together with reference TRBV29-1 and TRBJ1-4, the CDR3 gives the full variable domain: SAVISQKPSRDICQRGTSLTIQCQVDSQVTMMFWYRQQPGQSLTLIATANQGSEATYESGFVIDKFPISRPNLTFSTLTVSNMSPEDSSIYLCSVTPLQSSKLFFGSGTQLSVL.

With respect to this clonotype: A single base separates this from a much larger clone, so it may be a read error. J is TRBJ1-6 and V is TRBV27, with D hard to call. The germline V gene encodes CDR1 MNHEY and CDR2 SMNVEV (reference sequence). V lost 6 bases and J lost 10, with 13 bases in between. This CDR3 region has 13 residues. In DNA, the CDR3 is TGTGCCAGCAGCCGTCTTGCGGTCTCACCCCTCCACTTT. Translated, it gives CASSRLAVSPLHF.

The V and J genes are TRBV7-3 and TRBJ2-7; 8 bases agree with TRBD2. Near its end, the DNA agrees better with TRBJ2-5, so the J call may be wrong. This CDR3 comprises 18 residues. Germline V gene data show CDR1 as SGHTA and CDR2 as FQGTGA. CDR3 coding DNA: TGTGCCAGCAGCCCCGACGACCGACTGGCGGGAGGAAAAGAGACCCAGTACTTC. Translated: CASSPDDRLAGGKETQYF.

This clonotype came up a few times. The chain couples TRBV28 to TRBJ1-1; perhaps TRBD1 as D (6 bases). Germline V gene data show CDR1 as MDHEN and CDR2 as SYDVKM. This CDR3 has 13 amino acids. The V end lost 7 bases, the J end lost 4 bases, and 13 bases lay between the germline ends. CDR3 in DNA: TGTGCCAGCATCCGCGGGGGCGGCACTGAAGCTTTCTTT. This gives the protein CASIRGGGTEAFF.

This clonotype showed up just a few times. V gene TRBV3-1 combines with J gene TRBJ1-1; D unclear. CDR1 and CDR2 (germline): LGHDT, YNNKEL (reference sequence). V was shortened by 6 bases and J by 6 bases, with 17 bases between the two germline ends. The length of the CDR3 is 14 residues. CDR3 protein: CASRPTPKTAEAFF. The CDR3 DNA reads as TGTGCCAGCAGACCTACCCCGAAAACGGCTGAAGCTTTCTTT. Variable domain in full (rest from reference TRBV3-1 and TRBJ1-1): DTAVSQTPKYLVTQMGNDKSIKCEQNLGHDTMYWYKQDSKKFLKIMFSYNNKELIINETVPNRFSPKSPDKAHLNLHINSLELGDSAVYFCASRPTPKTAEAFFGQGTRLTVV.

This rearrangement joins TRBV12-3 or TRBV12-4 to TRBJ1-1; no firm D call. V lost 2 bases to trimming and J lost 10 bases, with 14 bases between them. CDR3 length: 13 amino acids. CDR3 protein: CASSLSTVLSAFF. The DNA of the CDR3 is TGTGCCAGCAGTTTATCTACAGTCTTGTCAGCTTTCTTT.

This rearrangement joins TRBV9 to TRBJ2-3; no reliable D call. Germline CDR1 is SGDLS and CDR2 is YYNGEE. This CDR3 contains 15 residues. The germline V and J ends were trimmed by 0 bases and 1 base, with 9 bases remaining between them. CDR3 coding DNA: TGTGCCAGCAGCGTAGAGGAGCGCCGCACAGATACGCAGTATTTT. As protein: CASSVEERRTDTQYF.

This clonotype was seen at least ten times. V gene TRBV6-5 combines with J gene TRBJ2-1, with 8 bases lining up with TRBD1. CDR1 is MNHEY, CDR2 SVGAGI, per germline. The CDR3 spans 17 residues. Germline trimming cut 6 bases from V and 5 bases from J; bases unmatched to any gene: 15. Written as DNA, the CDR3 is TGTGCCAGCAGCCATCCCGTGGGCAGGGGGCCCAACAATGAGCAGTTCTTC. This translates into CASSHPVGRGPNNEQFF.

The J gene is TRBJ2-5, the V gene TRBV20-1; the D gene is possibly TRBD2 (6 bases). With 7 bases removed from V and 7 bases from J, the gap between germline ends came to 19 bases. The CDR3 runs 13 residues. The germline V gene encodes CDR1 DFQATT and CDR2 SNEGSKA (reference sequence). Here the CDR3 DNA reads TGCAGTGGGGCCCCGGGACTCCTGGGGACCCAGTACTTC. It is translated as CSGAPGLLGTQYF.

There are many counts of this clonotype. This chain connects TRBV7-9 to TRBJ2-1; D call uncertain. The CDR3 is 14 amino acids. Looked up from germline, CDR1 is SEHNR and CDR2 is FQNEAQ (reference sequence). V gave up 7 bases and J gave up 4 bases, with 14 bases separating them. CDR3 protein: CASILTGNYNEQFF. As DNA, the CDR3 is TGTGCCAGCATCCTAACTGGGAATTACAATGAGCAGTTCTTC.

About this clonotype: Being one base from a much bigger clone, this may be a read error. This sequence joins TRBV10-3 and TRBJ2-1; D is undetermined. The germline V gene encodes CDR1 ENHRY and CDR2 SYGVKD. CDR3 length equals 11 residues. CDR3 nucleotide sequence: TGTGCCGTCAGTGAAACGTACGAGCAGTTCTTC. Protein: CAVSETYEQFF.

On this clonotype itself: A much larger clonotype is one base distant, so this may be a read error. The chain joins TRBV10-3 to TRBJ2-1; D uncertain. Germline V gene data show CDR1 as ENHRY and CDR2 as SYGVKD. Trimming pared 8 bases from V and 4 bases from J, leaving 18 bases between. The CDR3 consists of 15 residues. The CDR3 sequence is CAIGATPTDYNEQFF. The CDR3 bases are TGTGCCATCGGTGCTACCCCTACTGATTACAATGAGCAGTTCTTC.

CDR3 sequence: CSAGGQVDNQPQHF. CDR3 nucleotide sequence: TGCAGTGCTGGGGGACAGGTTGACAATCAGCCCCAGCATTTT. The chain uses TRBV20-1 and TRBJ1-5; TRBD1 matches at 8 bases. The germline V gene encodes CDR1 DFQATT and CDR2 SNEGSKA (reference sequence). The V gene end was trimmed by 5 bases and the J gene end by 3 bases; junction bases not matched to a gene: 6. The CDR3 loop spans 14 amino acids.

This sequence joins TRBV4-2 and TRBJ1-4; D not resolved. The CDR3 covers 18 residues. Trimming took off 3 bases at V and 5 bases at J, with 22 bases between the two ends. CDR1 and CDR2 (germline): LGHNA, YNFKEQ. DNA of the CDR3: TGTGCCAGCAGCCATGACCTCCGATCGAGCCCCGGGAATGAAAAACTGTTTTTT. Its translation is CASSHDLRSSPGNEKLFF.

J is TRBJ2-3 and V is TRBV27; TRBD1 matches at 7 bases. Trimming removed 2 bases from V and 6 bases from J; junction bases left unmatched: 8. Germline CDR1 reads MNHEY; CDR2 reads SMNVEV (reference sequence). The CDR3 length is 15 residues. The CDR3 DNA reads TGTGCCAGCAGTTTAGCAGGGGGTTCGTGGGATACGCAGTATTTT. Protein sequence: CASSLAGGSWDTQYF.

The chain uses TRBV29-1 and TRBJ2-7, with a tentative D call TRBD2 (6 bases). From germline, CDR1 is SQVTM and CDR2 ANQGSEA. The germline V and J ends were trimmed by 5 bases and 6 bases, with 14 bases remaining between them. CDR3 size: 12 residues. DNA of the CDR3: TGCAGCGTTCGGGACTCAAGGGCCGAGCAGTACTTC. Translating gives CSVRDSRAEQYF.

CDR3 nucleotide sequence: TGTGCCACCAGCAGAGTGGGGACTCCCCGTGCCTATGAGCAGTTCTTC. Amino acids: CATSRVGTPRAYEQFF. The chain uses TRBV15 and TRBJ2-1; a possible D gene is TRBD2 (6 bases). Trimming cost V 1 base and J 8 bases, with 18 bases left between them. Germline V lookup: CDR1 LNHNV, CDR2 YYDKDF (reference sequence). The CDR3 is made up of 16 amino acids.